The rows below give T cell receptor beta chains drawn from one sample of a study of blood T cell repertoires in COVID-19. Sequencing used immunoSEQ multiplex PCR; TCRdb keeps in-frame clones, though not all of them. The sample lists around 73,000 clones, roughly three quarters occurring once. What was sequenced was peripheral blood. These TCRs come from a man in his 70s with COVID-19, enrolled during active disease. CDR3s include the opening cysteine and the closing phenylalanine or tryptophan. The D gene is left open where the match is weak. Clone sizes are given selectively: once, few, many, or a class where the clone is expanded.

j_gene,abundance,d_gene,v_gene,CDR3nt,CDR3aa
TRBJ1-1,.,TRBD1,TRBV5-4,TGTGCCAGCAGCTTGGGCGGGACAGCTGAAGCTTTCTTT,CASSLGGTAEAFF
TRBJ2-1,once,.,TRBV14,TGTGCCAGCAGCCAAGATGTTCGCCGTCAGGGCTATGAGCAGTTCTTC,CASSQDVRRQGYEQFF
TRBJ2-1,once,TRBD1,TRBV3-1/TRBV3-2,TGTGCCAGCAGCCAAAAAGTGGACAGGGGGCGAGGTAATGAGCAGTTCTTC,CASSQKVDRGRGNEQFF
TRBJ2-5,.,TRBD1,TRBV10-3,TGTGCCATCAGTTCACTACCAGGGGGCGGGGAGACCCAGTACTTC,CAISSLPGGGETQYF
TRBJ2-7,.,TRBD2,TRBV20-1,TGCAGTGCTAGTCCCCCTAGCGGGAGCAGCGAGCAGTACTTC,CSASPPSGSSEQYF
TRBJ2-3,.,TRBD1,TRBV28,TGTGCCAGCAGGCAACGACAGGGGGCGGCAGATACGCAGTATTTT,CASRQRQGAADTQYF
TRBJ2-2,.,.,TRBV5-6,TGTGCCAGCAGCAGGGTGGAAGGGGCGAACACCGGGGAGCTGTTTTTT,CASSRVEGANTGELFF
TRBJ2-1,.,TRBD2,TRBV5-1,TGCGCCAGCAGCTTGGAACTAGCGGGAGAGAACAATGAGCAGTTCTTC,CASSLELAGENNEQFF
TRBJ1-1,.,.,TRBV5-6,TGTGCCAGCAGCCCGGACTATGGGGCGAACACTGAAGCTTTCTTT,CASSPDYGANTEAFF
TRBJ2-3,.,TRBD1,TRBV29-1,TGCAGCACCACCGGAGGGGACAGGGGTCGGGGGAGCACAGATACGCAGTATTTT,CSTTGGDRGRGSTDTQYF
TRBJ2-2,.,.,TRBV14,TGTGCCAGCAGAGCAGGGTATAGTTGGACCGGGGAGCTGTTTTTT,CASRAGYSWTGELFF
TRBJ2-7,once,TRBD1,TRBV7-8,TGTGCCAGCCGGGGACAGGATAACTACGAGCAGTACTTC,CASRGQDNYEQYF
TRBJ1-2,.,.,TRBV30,TGTGCCTGGAGTCTGGGGGCGGGCCGGGGCTACACCTTC,CAWSLGAGRGYTF
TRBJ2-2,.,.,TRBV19,TGTGCCAGTAGTAAGAGACCAGCACAGGAGACCGGGGAGCTGTTTTTT,CASSKRPAQETGELFF
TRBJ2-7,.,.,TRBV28,TGTGCCAGCAGTGGGGCAGATTTCAGGGCGGGGGAGCAGTACTTC,CASSGADFRAGEQYF
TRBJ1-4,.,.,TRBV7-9,TGTGCCAGCAGCTTAGGCAGGGCGACAACTAATGAAAAACTGTTTTTT,CASSLGRATTNEKLFF
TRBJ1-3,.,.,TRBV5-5,TGTGCCAGCAGACAACAGGGTCTACTTGGAAACACCATATATTTT,CASRQQGLLGNTIYF
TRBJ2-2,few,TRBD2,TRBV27,TGTGCCAGCAGACTCCTAGCCGGGACTAGCGGTACCGGGGAGCTGTTTTTT,CASRLLAGTSGTGELFF
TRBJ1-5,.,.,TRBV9,TGTGCCAGCAGCGTATGGGGGCCCACCGGCAATCAGCCCCAGCATTTT,CASSVWGPTGNQPQHF
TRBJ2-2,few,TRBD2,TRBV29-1,TGCAGCGTTGAAAATAGCGGGAGATCTACCGGGGAGCTGTTTTTT,CSVENSGRSTGELFF
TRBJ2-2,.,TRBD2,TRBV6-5,TGTGCCAGCAGTTTCCGGGACTATAACACCGGGGAGCTGTTTTTT,CASSFRDYNTGELFF
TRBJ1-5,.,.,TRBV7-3,TGTGCCAGCAGCTTATGGGAGAATCAGCCCCAGCATTTT,CASSLWENQPQHF
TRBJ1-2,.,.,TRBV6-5,TGTGCCAGCAGTTACGCGACTCAAAGCAACGGCTACACCTTC,CASSYATQSNGYTF
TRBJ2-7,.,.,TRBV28,TGTGCCAGCATTTCCCCGGGTACTAGCTCCGAGCAGTACTTC,CASISPGTSSEQYF
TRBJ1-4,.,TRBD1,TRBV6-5,TGTGCCAGCAGGGGGACAGGGAGGTTTGAAAAACTGTTTTTT,CASRGTGRFEKLFF
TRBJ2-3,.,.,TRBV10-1,TGCGCCAGCAGCCCCCCGGGGAGCCGCACAGATACGCAGTATTTT,CASSPPGSRTDTQYF
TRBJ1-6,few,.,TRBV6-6,TGTGCCAGCAGTCCAACGATTACGAGCTCCTATAATTCACCCCTCCACTTT,CASSPTITSSYNSPLHF
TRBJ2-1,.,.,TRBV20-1,TGCAGTGCTAGACGTAATGAGCAGTTCTTC,CSARRNEQFF
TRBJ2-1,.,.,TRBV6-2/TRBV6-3,TGTGCCAGCAGTTACATTAGCGCGAGCTCCTACAATGAGCAGTTCTTC,CASSYISASSYNEQFF
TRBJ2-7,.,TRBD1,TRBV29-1,TGCAGCGTTCGACAGGGTGGGGACGAGCAGTACTTC,CSVRQGGDEQYF
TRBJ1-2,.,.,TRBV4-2,TGTGCCAGCAGCCAACCCAAACAGAGAACCTATGGCTACACCTTC,CASSQPKQRTYGYTF
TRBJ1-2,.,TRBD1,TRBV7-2,TGTGCCAGCAGCTCCGACAGGGGTAACTATGGCTACACCTTC,CASSSDRGNYGYTF
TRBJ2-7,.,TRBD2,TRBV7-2,TGTGCCAGCAGCTGGACGGGAGGATACGAGCAGTACTTC,CASSWTGGYEQYF
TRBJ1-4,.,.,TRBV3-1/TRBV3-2,TGTGCCAGCAGCCAAGAGGGGGGTTTGGGTGAAAAACTGTTTTTT,CASSQEGGLGEKLFF
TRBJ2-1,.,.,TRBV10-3,TGTGCCATCACTCCGACAGAGGCCAATGAGCAGTTCTTC,CAITPTEANEQFF
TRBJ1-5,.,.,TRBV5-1,TGCGCCAGCAGCTTGGCTCAGGGCGACGAGCCCCAGCATTTT,CASSLAQGDEPQHF
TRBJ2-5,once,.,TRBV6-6,TGTGCCACAACAGGGATCCAAGAGACCCAGTACTTC,CATTGIQETQYF
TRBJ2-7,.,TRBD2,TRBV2,TGTGCCAGCGCGCTCAGGACTAGCGGGAGGGCCGCCTACGAGCAGTACTTC,CASALRTSGRAAYEQYF
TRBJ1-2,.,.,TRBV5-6,TGTGCCAGCAGTTTTGACGTTAGCGGCTACACCTTC,CASSFDVSGYTF
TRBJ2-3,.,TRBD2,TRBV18,TGTGCCAGCTTTCGGACTAGCGGTGGATCTGATACGCAGTATTTT,CASFRTSGGSDTQYF
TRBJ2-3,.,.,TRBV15,TGTGCCACCAGCTCCTTATCTGATACGCAGTATTTT,CATSSLSDTQYF
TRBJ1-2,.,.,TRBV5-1,TGCGCCAGCAGCTTAGTCCGGGACTATGGCTACACCTTC,CASSLVRDYGYTF
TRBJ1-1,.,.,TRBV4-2,TGTGCCAGCAGCCCTGGTCTAAGATCGTCGTCTGTAACTGAAGCTTTCTTT,CASSPGLRSSSVTEAFF
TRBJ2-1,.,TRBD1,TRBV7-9,TGTGCCAGCAGCTTAACGGGACAGCTTGAGCAGTTCTTC,CASSLTGQLEQFF
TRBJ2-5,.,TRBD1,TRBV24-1,TGTGCCACCAGTGATCCCAAGGGGGACAGGGAAGAGACCCAGTACTTC,CATSDPKGDREETQYF